One sample yielded the 32 T cell receptor beta chains listed below, sequenced in a study of blood T cell repertoires in COVID-19 (dated by TCRdb to 2020 to 2021). The library was generated by the immunoSEQ multiplex PCR assay. The immuneACCESS repertoire file appears here via TCRdb, limited to in-frame rearrangements. These files lack a portion of the clones; in checked studies, under half of the deficit traces to unresolved V genes, and the cause of the others is not known. This sample holds a few hundred thousand clones; around 86% were observed only once. 1% of the sample comes from the top ten. The sequenced sample was peripheral blood. The receptors shown here come from a man aged 50-59 years with active or convalescent COVID-19.

On this clone: At the DNA level, this CDR3 is encoded by other sequences in the same sample as well. The V gene is TRBV30, the J gene TRBJ2-3; D unresolved. Between the trimmed V and J ends, which lost 1 base and 3 bases, there was a span of 2 bases. In germline, CDR1 is GTSNPN, CDR2 SVGIG (reference sequence). The CDR3 contains 11 residues. This chain's CDR3 is CAWSATDTQYF. CDR3 in DNA: TGTGCCTGGAGTGCTACAGATACGCAGTATTTT.

The rearrangement uses TRBV5-1 and TRBJ2-5, with 7 bases lining up with TRBD2. The V segment lost 2 bases and the J segment 5 bases; nucleotides outside the gene matches: 3. This CDR3 is 13 amino acids long. CDR1 and CDR2 from the germline V gene are SGHRS and YFSETQ. The CDR3 region has the DNA TGCGCCAGCAGCTTAGGTAGCGGGGAGACCCAGTACTTC. Translation: CASSLGSGETQYF. The full variable domain, with the rest looked up from reference TRBV5-1 and TRBJ2-5, is KAGVTQTPRYLIKTRGQQVTLSCSPISGHRSVSWYQQTPGQGLQFLFEYFSETQRNKGNFPGRFSGRQFSNSRSEMNVSTLELGDSALYLCASSLGSGETQYFGPGTRLLVL.

This clone was recorded once. J is TRBJ1-4 and V is TRBV29-1; D may be TRBD1 (6 bases). Germline V gives CDR1 SQVTM, CDR2 ANQGSEA. Trimming cost V 4 bases and J 5 bases, with 20 bases left between them. The CDR3 runs 16 residues. The CDR3 spells CSVVRGGGGSNEKLFF. The CDR3 DNA sequence: TGCAGCGTTGTGCGTGGTGGGGGGGGCTCCAATGAAAAACTGTTTTTT.

The chain couples TRBV30 to TRBJ1-5; 9 nucleotides agree with TRBD1. Germline V CDR1 and CDR2: GTSNPN, SVGIG (reference sequence). The CDR3 runs 14 residues. The V segment lost 2 bases and the J segment 6 bases; nucleotides outside the gene matches: 5. The CDR3 region is CAWSFTDRGQPQHF. The DNA of the CDR3 is TGTGCCTGGAGTTTCACGGACAGGGGTCAGCCCCAGCATTTT.

V gene TRBV10-3 combines with J gene TRBJ2-3; 8 positions agree with TRBD2. V trimming: 11 bases; J trimming: 1 base; junction bases outside the gene matches: 20. The germline gives CDR1 ENHRY, CDR2 SYGVKD. The CDR3 runs 18 residues. Here the CDR3 reads CASRHSPGLAGGTDTQYF. The CDR3 nucleotides are TGTGCCTCGAGGCACTCACCGGGGCTAGCGGGTGGCACAGATACGCAGTATTTT.

CDR3 amino acids: CASSGLAVVTGELFF. The CDR3 DNA is TGTGCCAGCAGTGGGTTAGCAGTGGTCACCGGGGAGCTGTTTTTT. This chain links TRBV2 with TRBJ2-2; D not resolved. CDR1 and CDR2 (germline): SNHLY, FYNNEI. V was trimmed by 4 bases and J by 4 bases, leaving 13 bases between them. There are 15 residues in the CDR3.

The sample holds a few counts of this clone. The CDR3 is CASVGGQGALGNQPQHF. The CDR3 DNA follows: TGTGCCAGTGTGGGGGGACAGGGCGCTTTGGGCAATCAGCCCCAGCATTTT. This chain joins TRBV19 and TRBJ1-5; 9 bases match TRBD1. Looked up from germline, CDR1 is LNHDA and CDR2 is SQIVND (reference sequence). The junction had 13 bases not matched to a gene; V was cut back by 8 bases and J by 2 bases. CDR3 length: 17 residues.

The chain employs TRBV28 and TRBJ2-7; D remains ambiguous. The CDR3 contains 13 residues. CDR1 is MDHEN, CDR2 SYDVKM, per germline. Trimming removed 5 bases from V and 2 bases from J, with 10 bases in between. The CDR3 DNA sequence: TGTGCCAGCAGTAATTATGCTACCTACGAGCAGTACTTC. Amino acids: CASSNYATYEQYF.

This chain joins TRBV5-1 and TRBJ1-2; D remains unclear. V lost 4 bases, J lost 2 bases, and 21 bases lay in between. Per the germline V gene, CDR1 is SGHRS and CDR2 is YFSETQ. This CDR3 region has 17 residues. CDR3 bases: TGCGCCAGCAGCCCTACCTTCAGACAATCTCGGAACTATGGCTACACCTTC. The encoded protein is CASSPTFRQSRNYGYTF.

This clone came up a few times. The V and J genes are TRBV6-5 and TRBJ2-7, with 11 bases that match TRBD2. The CDR3 sequence is 16 residues long. Looked up from germline, CDR1 is MNHEY and CDR2 is SVGAGI. Trimming at V came to 0 bases and at J to 2 bases, leaving 3 bases not matched to a gene. The CDR3 reads CASSYSSSGGPYEQYF. CDR3 DNA: TGTGCCAGCAGTTACTCTTCTAGCGGGGGGCCCTACGAGCAGTACTTC.

This clone was counted a few times. The J gene is TRBJ1-2, the V gene TRBV4-1, with a possible D match to TRBD1 (6 bases). V was cut by 5 bases and J by 8 bases, with 18 bases left in between. Germline V gene lookup returns CDR1 MGHRA and CDR2 YSYEKL. The CDR3 is 14 residues long. CDR3 sequence: CASSLNREVRGYTF. CDR3 DNA: TGCGCCAGCAGCTTGAACAGGGAAGTGAGGGGCTACACCTTC.

J is TRBJ1-5 and V is TRBV3-1 (or the pseudogene TRBV3-2); no definite D call. The CDR3 runs to 15 residues. V lost 0 bases and J 7 bases, leaving 13 bases between the germline ends. Germline assignment: CDR1 LGHDT and CDR2 YNNKEL (reference sequence). The CDR3 reads CASSQDPTGNQPQHF. CDR3 in DNA: TGTGCCAGCAGCCAAGATCCGACGGGGAACCAGCCCCAGCATTTT.

The V gene is TRBV18, the J gene TRBJ2-1, with D possibly TRBD1 on 6 matching bases. The V and J ends lost 1 base and 5 bases respectively, with 12 bases between them. This CDR3 is built from 15 residues. Germline V lookup: CDR1 KGHSH, CDR2 LQKENI. The CDR3 loop reads CASSPRAGADNEQFF. In DNA form, the CDR3 reads TGTGCCAGCTCACCACGGGCAGGGGCAGACAATGAGCAGTTCTTC.

This clone was seen a single time. J is TRBJ1-1 and V is TRBV13; 9 bases map to TRBD1. Germline CDR1 and CDR2: PRHDT and FYEKMQ (reference sequence). V lost 6 bases, J lost 4 bases, and 3 bases stayed unmatched. The CDR3 has 13 residues. The CDR3 bases are TGTGCCAGCAGGGGGACAGGGCTCACTGAAGCTTTCTTT. It specifies CASRGTGLTEAFF.

This chain links TRBV30 with TRBJ1-2; unclear D gene. Germline V gene sequence: CDR1 GTSNPN, CDR2 SVGIG (reference sequence). The CDR3 sequence is 12 residues long. Trimming removed 2 bases from V and 4 bases from J, with 8 bases in between. The CDR3 here is CAWSPSFYGYTF. In nucleotides, the CDR3 is TGTGCCTGGAGTCCCTCCTTCTATGGCTACACCTTC.

Of note for this clone: This sample also contains other DNA sequences that code for the same CDR3. This chain links TRBV6-1 with TRBJ2-7, with 7 bases matching TRBD2. CDR3 length equals 14 residues. The trim removed 0 bases at V and 4 bases at J, leaving 3 bases unmatched. Per germline, CDR1 MNHNS and CDR2 SASEGT. CDR3 coding DNA: TGTGCCAGCAGTGAAGCTTGGCGGGAGTACGAGCAGTACTTC. This sequence encodes CASSEAWREYEQYF.

This rearrangement joins TRBV3-1 (or the pseudogene TRBV3-2) to TRBJ2-5; D is ambiguous. Deletions cut 1 base from V and 4 bases from J, with 7 bases between. The CDR3 is made up of 13 amino acids. Germline CDR1 and CDR2: LGHDT and YNNKEL (reference sequence). CDR3 in amino acids: CASSQVQRETQYF. DNA of the CDR3: TGTGCCAGCAGCCAAGTCCAGCGAGAGACCCAGTACTTC.

V and J are TRBV5-4 and TRBJ2-1, with D possibly being TRBD1 (6 bases). This CDR3 contains 14 residues. Germline values: CDR1 SGHNT, CDR2 YYREEE (reference sequence). Trimming left V 1 base short and J 5 bases short, with 10 bases between. The CDR3 is CASSLPGQNNEQFF. The CDR3 DNA reads as TGTGCCAGCAGCTTGCCGGGACAAAACAATGAGCAGTTCTTC. Full variable domain (missing parts from reference TRBV5-4 and TRBJ2-1): ETGVTQSPTHLIKTRGQQVTLRCSSQSGHNTVSWYQQALGQGPQFIFQYYREEENGRGNFPPRFSGLQFPNYSSELNVNALELDDSALYLCASSLPGQNNEQFFGPGTRLTVL.

The V and J genes are TRBV7-2 and TRBJ2-4, with 8 positions matching TRBD1. Germline CDR1 reads SGHTA; CDR2 reads FQGNSA. The CDR3 contains 15 residues. Trimming took 5 bases from V and 6 from J; bases not matched to a gene: 9. The CDR3, as DNA: TGTGCCAGCAGCCGCACCGGGACAGGCGTAAACATTCAGTACTTC. Translated: CASSRTGTGVNIQYF.

This chain joins TRBV7-9 and TRBJ2-5, with TRBD2 as a possible D gene (5 bases). The germline gives CDR1 SEHNR, CDR2 FQNEAQ (reference sequence). Trimming left V 5 bases short and J 4 bases short, with 23 bases between. This CDR3 region has 17 residues. This CDR3 is CASSPTGWSSSRETQYF. The CDR3 DNA is TGTGCCAGCAGCCCCACGGGGTGGAGTTCGTCCCGAGAGACCCAGTACTTC.

The chain couples TRBV10-1 to TRBJ2-1; 10 bases agree with TRBD2. The CDR3 is 15 residues long. V lost 3 bases and J lost 6; bases outside the gene matches: 5. The germline gives CDR1 WNHNN, CDR2 SYGVQD (reference sequence). The CDR3 loop is CASSDPRTSGNEQFF. CDR3 in DNA: TGCGCCAGCAGTGACCCGAGGACTAGCGGCAATGAGCAGTTCTTC.

This clone was seen once. The rearrangement joins TRBV4-1 to TRBJ1-2; a weak D match, TRBD1 (6 bases). In germline, CDR1 is MGHRA, CDR2 YSYEKL. The CDR3 has 17 amino acids. Between the trimmed V and J ends, which lost 0 bases and 4 bases, there was a span of 18 bases. The DNA for the CDR3 is TGCGCCAGCAGCCAAGACCGGACAGAATCTTTTGTCTATGGCTACACCTTC. Its protein product is CASSQDRTESFVYGYTF.

The chain is built from TRBV3-1 (or the pseudogene TRBV3-2) and TRBJ1-5, with D hard to call. Germline V gene lookup returns CDR1 LGHDT and CDR2 YNNKEL (reference sequence). V lost 8 bases, J lost 2 bases, and 10 bases lay in between. This CDR3 contains 13 residues. This CDR3 is CASGRHGNQPQHF. Written as DNA, the CDR3 is TGTGCCAGCGGCAGGCACGGCAATCAGCCCCAGCATTTT.

The V and J genes are TRBV6-5 and TRBJ1-1; D is unresolved. Germline V gene lookup returns CDR1 MNHEY and CDR2 SVGAGI. Trimming cost V 6 bases and J 5 bases, with 13 bases left between them. The CDR3 runs 13 residues. CDR3 coding DNA: TGTGCCAGCAGGGAGGCGGAGAGGACTGAAGCTTTCTTT. Translation gives CASREAERTEAFF.

This clone was observed once. J is TRBJ1-1 and V is TRBV29-1, with 8 bases identical to TRBD1. The CDR3 is 11 amino acids. CDR1 is SQVTM and CDR2 is ANQGSEA in the germline V gene. Trimming cost V 6 bases and J 11 bases; bases outside gene matches: 8. CDR3 amino acids: CSVTGASTAFF. In nucleotides, the CDR3 is TGCAGCGTGACAGGGGCCTCGACGGCTTTCTTT.

This clone was observed a single time. This sequence joins TRBV5-1 and TRBJ1-6, with TRBD1 as a possible D gene (6 bases). The CDR3 consists of 14 residues. Trimming cost V 4 bases and J 8 bases, with 13 bases left between them. The V gene's germline CDR1 is SGHRS and CDR2 YFSETQ. The CDR3 is CASSTGTADSPLHF. CDR3 nucleotide sequence: TGCGCCAGCAGCACAGGGACCGCGGATTCACCCCTCCACTTT.

This sequence joins TRBV4-3 and TRBJ1-4, with D perhaps TRBD1 (5 bases). This CDR3 is built from 17 residues. CDR1 LGHNA and CDR2 YSLEER come from the germline V gene. Trimming pared 1 base from V and 7 bases from J, leaving 19 bases between. The CDR3 loop reads CASSQGQGFGGSEKLFF. DNA of the CDR3: TGCGCCAGCAGCCAAGGACAAGGGTTTGGGGGGAGTGAAAAACTGTTTTTT.

This chain uses TRBV10-3 with TRBJ2-1; D might be TRBD1 (6 bases). The CDR3 contains 14 residues. Deletions cut 6 bases from V and 11 bases from J, with 20 bases between. Germline V gene sequence: CDR1 ENHRY, CDR2 SYGVKD. CDR3 sequence (DNA): TGTGCCATCAGGACCTCGTCAGGGGAAGGCCAGCAGTTCTTC. Translated: CAIRTSSGEGQQFF.

V gene TRBV19 combines with J gene TRBJ1-3; D is perhaps TRBD1 (6 bases). The length of the CDR3 is 17 residues. In germline, CDR1 is LNHDA, CDR2 SQIVND (reference sequence). V was pared by 7 bases and J by 0 bases, with 19 bases between. CDR3 sequence reads: CASTLSGQPYSGNTIYF. The CDR3, as DNA: TGTGCCAGTACTCTAAGTGGACAGCCATACTCTGGAAACACCATATATTTT.

V and J are TRBV7-3 and TRBJ1-2; 10 positions match TRBD1. Germline CDR1 and CDR2: SGHTA and FQGTGA. With V trimmed by 3 bases and J by 8 bases, 3 bases remained unmatched. The length of the CDR3 is 13 residues. For the CDR3, the DNA is TGTGCCAGCAGCTTGGGACAGGGGATCGGCTACACCTTC. It yields the protein CASSLGQGIGYTF. The full variable domain, in which reference TRBV7-3 and TRBJ1-2 provide the parts outside the CDR3, is GAGVSQTPSNKVTEKGKYVELRCDPISGHTALYWYRQSLGQGPEFLIYFQGTGAADDSGLPNDRFFAVRPEGSVSTLKIQRTERGDSAVYLCASSLGQGIGYTFGSGTRLTVV.

V and J are TRBV7-2 and TRBJ2-3, with TRBD2 identical over 9 bases. V lost 6 bases to trimming and J lost 4 bases; unmatched junction nucleotides: 11. Germline assignment: CDR1 SGHTA and CDR2 FQGNSA. This CDR3 is 16 amino acids long. This chain's CDR3 is CASRSTLAGLPDTQYF. The CDR3 DNA reads as TGTGCCAGCAGATCTACCCTAGCGGGATTACCAGATACGCAGTATTTT.

The chain uses TRBV28 and TRBJ2-7; the D gene is possibly TRBD1 (6 bases). CDR3 length equals 15 residues. CDR1 and CDR2 from the germline V gene are MDHEN and SYDVKM. Trimming stripped 2 bases from V and 3 bases from J, with 14 bases between. The CDR3 reads CASSLAPGHNYEQYF. Here the CDR3 DNA reads TGTGCCAGCAGTTTAGCGCCGGGACACAACTACGAGCAGTACTTC. The entire variable domain, with the rest obtained from reference TRBV28 and TRBJ2-7, is as follows: DVKVTQSSRYLVKRTGEKVFLECVQDMDHENMFWYRQDPGLGLRLIYFSYDVKMKEKGDIPEGYSVSREKKERFSLILESASTNQTSMYLCASSLAPGHNYEQYFGPGTRLTVT.